A single T cell receptor beta chain is shown here with its context. Its cognate antigen is unknown. The data were taken from a study of blood T cells in healthy people across ages. Notes on the study in general: Unsorted PBMC material precluded a definitive naive versus antigen-experienced comparison. Not knowing donor CMV status may have confounded expanded clonotype changes. In these data, TCR beta diversity tracked strongly with naive T cell percentage. A greater number of naive CD4+ cells and higher diversity distinguished long-lived donors from aged donors.

Combining a sample-barcoded 5' primer with a J-beta primer mix, a second PCR ran for roughly 6 to 11 cycles. Each CDR3 protein is one row after TCRdb ran MiXCR on the 5' RACE reads. The table shows under 2 million distinct CDR3 sequences, with about 32% occurring only once. Trimming took 1 base from V and 8 from J; bases not matched to a gene: 7. The germline V gene encodes CDR1 SGHDT and CDR2 YYEEEE. The CDR3 is 15 amino acids. The J gene is TRBJ2-1, the V gene TRBV5-6, with 9 bases that match TRBD2. The TCR was taken from a woman in her twenties or thirties in good health. The specimen was blood. CDR3 sequence: CASSLTLREGDEQFF. CDR3 sequence (DNA): TGTGCCAGCAGCTTGACCTTGCGGGAGGGCGATGAGCAGTTCTTC.